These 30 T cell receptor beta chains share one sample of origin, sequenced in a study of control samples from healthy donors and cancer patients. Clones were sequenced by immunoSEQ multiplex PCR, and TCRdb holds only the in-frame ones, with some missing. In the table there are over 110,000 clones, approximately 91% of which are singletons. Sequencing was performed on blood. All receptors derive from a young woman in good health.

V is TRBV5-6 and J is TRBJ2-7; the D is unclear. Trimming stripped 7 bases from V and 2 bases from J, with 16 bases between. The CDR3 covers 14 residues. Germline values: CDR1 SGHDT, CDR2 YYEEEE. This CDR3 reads CASCNPGSTYEQYF. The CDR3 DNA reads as TGTGCCAGCTGCAACCCCGGGTCTACCTACGAGCAGTACTTC.

The CDR3 loop reads CASSPEQGEAYEQYF. CDR3 nucleotide sequence: TGTGCCAGCAGTCCGGAACAGGGAGAGGCCTACGAGCAGTACTTC. This chain uses TRBV27 with TRBJ2-7; D is perhaps TRBD1 (6 bases). Germline CDR1 reads MNHEY; CDR2 reads SMNVEV (reference sequence). The V end was cut by 5 bases, the J end by 2 bases, with 16 bases between. CDR3 length equals 15 residues.

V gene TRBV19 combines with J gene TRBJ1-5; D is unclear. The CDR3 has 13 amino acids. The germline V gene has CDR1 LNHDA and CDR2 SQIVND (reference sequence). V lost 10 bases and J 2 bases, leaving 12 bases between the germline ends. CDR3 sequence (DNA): TGTGCCACCGCTTCGGGCCGCAATCAGCCCCAGCATTTT. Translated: CATASGRNQPQHF.

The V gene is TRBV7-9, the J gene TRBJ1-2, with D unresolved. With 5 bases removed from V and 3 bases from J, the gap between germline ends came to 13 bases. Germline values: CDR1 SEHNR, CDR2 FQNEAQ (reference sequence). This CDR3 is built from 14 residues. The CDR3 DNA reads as TGTGCCAGCAGCAAAACATGGGAGGACTATGGCTACACCTTC. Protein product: CASSKTWEDYGYTF. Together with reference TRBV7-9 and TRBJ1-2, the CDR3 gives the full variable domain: DTGVSQNPRHKITKRGQNVTFRCDPISEHNRLYWYRQTLGQGPEFLTYFQNEAQLEKSRLLSDRFSAERPKGSFSTLEIQRTEQGDSAMYLCASSKTWEDYGYTFGSGTRLTVV.

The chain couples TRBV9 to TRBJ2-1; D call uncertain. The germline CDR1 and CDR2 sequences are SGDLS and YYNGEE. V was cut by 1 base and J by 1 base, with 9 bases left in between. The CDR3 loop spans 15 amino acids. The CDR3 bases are TGTGCCAGCAGCGTAAATGATAGGTCCTACAATGAGCAGTTCTTC. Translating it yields CASSVNDRSYNEQFF.

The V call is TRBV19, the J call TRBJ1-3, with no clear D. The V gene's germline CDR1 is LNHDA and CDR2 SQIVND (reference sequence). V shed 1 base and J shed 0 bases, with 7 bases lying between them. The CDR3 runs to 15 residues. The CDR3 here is CASSIAGSSGNTIYF. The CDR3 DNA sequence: TGTGCCAGTAGTATAGCCGGCAGCTCTGGAAACACCATATATTTT.

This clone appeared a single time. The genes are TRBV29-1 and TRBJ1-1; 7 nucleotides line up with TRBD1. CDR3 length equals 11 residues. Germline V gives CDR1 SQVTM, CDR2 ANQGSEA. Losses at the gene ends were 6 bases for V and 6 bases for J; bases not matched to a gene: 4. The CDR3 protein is CSVKTGSEAFF. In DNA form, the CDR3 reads TGCAGCGTAAAGACAGGGTCTGAAGCTTTCTTT.

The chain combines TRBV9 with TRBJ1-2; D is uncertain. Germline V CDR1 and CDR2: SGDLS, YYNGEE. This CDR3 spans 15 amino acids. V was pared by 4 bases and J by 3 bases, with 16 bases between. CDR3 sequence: CASSPLSLGDYGYTF. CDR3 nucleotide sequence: TGTGCCAGCAGCCCTCTCTCGCTGGGAGACTATGGCTACACCTTC.

In DNA form, the CDR3 reads TGTGCCAGCCTGGGGACGGTGAACACTGAAGCTTTCTTT. Translating gives CASLGTVNTEAFF. The V and J genes are TRBV28 and TRBJ1-1; TRBD1 might be the D (5 bases). V was cut by 8 bases and J by 0 bases, with 10 bases left in between. Germline CDR1 and CDR2: MDHEN and SYDVKM. The CDR3 has 13 residues.

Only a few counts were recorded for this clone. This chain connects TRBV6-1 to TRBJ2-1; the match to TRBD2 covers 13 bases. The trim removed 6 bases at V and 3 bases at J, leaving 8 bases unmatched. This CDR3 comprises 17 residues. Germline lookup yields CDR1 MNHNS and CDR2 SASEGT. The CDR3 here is CASSEYRTSGSYNEQFF. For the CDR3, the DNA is TGTGCCAGCAGCGAATATCGGACTAGCGGGAGCTACAATGAGCAGTTCTTC.

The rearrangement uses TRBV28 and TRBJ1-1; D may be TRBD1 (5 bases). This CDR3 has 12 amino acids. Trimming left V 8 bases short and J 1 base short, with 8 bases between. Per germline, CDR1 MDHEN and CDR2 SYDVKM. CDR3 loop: CASWGGNTEAFF. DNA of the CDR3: TGTGCCAGCTGGGGCGGGAACACTGAAGCTTTCTTT.

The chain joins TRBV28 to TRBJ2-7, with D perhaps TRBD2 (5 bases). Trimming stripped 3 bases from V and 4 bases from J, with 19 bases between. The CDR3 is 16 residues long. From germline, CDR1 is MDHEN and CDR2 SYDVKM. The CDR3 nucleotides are TGTGCCAGCAGTTTTACGGCGGGCCTTGTAACTTACGAGCAGTACTTC. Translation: CASSFTAGLVTYEQYF.

CDR3 coding DNA: TGTGCCAGCAGGGAGCCATCGGGCACCGGGGAGCTGTTTTTT. Protein sequence: CASREPSGTGELFF. The chain uses TRBV4-2 and TRBJ2-2; no definite D call. The CDR3 is 14 amino acids. The ends were cut back, 6 bases at V and 4 bases at J, with 12 bases in the middle. Germline CDR1 is LGHNA and CDR2 is YNFKEQ.

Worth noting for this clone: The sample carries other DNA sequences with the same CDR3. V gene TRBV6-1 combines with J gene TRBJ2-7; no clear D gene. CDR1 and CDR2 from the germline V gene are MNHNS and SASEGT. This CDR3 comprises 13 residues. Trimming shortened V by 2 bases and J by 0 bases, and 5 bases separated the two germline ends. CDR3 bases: TGTGCCAGCAGTGAAAATAGCTCCTACGAGCAGTACTTC. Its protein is CASSENSSYEQYF.

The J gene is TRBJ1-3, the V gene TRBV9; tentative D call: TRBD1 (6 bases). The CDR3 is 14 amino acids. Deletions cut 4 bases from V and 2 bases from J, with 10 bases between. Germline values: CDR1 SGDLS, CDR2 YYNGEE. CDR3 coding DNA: TGTGCCAGCAGCATGACAGGACCTGGAAACACCATATATTTT. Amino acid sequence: CASSMTGPGNTIYF.

The CDR3 DNA reads as TGTGCCAGCAATCTTGGGGGGATTGGAAACACCATATATTTT. Translating gives CASNLGGIGNTIYF. This sequence joins TRBV7-8 and TRBJ1-3; a possible D gene is TRBD1 (5 bases). V was pared by 7 bases and J by 3 bases, with 13 bases between. Per germline, CDR1 SGHVS and CDR2 FQNEAQ. The CDR3 contains 14 residues.

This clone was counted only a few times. CDR3 sequence: CASILGGTSGHEQFF. CDR3 in DNA: TGTGCCAGCATCCTGGGGGGGACTAGCGGACATGAGCAGTTCTTC. The chain couples TRBV27 to TRBJ2-1; 11 bases align to TRBD2. The germline CDR1 and CDR2 sequences are MNHEY and SMNVEV (reference sequence). J gave up 8 bases and V 7 bases, and 10 bases lay outside the gene matches. The CDR3 loop spans 15 amino acids.

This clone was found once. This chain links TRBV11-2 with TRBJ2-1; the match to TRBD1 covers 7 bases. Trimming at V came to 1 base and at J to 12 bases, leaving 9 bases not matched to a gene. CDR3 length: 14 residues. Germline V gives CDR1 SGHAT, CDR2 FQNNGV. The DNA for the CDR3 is TGTGCCAGCAGCTTAGCTTTGTCGGGGACAGCGCAGTTCTTC. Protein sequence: CASSLALSGTAQFF.

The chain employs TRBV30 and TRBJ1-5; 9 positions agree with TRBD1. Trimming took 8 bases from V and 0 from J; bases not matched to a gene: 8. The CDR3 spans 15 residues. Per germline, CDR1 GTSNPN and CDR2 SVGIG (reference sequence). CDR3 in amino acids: CARTDRGYSNQPQHF. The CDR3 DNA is TGTGCCCGCACGGACAGGGGTTATAGCAATCAGCCCCAGCATTTT.

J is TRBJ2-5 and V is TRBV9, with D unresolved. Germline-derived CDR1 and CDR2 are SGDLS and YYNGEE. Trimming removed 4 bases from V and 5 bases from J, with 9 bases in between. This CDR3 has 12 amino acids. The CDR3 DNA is TGTGCCAGCAGCCCCGAGGAGGAGACCCAGTACTTC. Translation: CASSPEEETQYF. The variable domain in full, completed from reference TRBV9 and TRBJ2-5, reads DSGVTQTPKHLITATGQRVTLRCSPRSGDLSVYWYQQSLDQGLQFLIQYYNGEERAKGNILERFSAQQFPDLHSELNLSSLELGDSALYFCASSPEEETQYFGPGTRLLVL.

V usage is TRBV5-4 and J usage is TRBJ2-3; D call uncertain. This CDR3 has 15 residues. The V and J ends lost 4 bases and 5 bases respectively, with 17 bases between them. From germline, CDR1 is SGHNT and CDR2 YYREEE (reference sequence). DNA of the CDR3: TGTGCCAGCAGCGCAGGTTTGGTATTCGAAGATACGCAGTATTTT. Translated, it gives CASSAGLVFEDTQYF.

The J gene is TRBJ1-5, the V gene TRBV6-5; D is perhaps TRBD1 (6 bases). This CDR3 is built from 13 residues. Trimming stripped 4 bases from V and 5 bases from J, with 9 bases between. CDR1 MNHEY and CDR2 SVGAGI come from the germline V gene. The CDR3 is CASSWTVDQPQHF. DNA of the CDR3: TGTGCCAGCAGTTGGACAGTTGATCAGCCCCAGCATTTT.

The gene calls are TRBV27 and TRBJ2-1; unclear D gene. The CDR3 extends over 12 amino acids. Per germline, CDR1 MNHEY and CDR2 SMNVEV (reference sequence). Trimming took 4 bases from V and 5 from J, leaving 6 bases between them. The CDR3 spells CASSSKNNEQFF. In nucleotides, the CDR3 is TGTGCCAGCAGTTCTAAGAACAATGAGCAGTTCTTC.

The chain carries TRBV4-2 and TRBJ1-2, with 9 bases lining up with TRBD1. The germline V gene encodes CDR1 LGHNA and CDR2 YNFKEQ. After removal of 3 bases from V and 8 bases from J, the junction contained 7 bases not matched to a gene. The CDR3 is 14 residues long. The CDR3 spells CASSQDRGSWGYTF. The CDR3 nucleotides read TGTGCCAGCAGCCAGGACAGGGGCTCCTGGGGCTACACCTTC.

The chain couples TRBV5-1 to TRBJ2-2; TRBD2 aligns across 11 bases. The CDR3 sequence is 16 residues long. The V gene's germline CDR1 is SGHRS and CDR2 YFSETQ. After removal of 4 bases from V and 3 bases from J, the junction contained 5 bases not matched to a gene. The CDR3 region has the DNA TGCGCCAGCAGCGTAATAGCGGGAGGGCACACCGGGGAGCTGTTTTTT. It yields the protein CASSVIAGGHTGELFF.

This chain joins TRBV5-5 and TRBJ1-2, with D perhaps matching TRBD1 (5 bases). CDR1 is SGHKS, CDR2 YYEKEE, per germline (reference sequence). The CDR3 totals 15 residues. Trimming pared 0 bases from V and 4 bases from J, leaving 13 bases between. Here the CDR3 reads CASSLGSQGAYGYTF. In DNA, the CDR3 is TGTGCCAGCAGCTTGGGTTCCCAGGGAGCCTATGGCTACACCTTC.

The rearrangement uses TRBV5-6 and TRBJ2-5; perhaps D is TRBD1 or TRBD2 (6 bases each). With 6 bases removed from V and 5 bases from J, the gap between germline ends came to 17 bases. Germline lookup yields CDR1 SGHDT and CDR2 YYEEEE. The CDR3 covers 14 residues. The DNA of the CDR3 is TGTGCCAGCATCCAAAGGGGGGCGGACGAGACCCAGTACTTC. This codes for CASIQRGADETQYF.

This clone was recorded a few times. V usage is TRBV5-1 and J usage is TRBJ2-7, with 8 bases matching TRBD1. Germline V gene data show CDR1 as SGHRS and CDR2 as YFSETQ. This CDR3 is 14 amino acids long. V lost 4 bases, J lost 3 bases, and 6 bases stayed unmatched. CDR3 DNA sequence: TGCGCCAGCAGCACGACAGGGGTGATCTACGAGCAGTACTTC. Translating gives CASSTTGVIYEQYF.

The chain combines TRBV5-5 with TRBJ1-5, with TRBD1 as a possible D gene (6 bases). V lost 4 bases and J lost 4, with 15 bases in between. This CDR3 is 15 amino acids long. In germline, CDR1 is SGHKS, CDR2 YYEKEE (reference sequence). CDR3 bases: TGTGCCAGCAGCACCAACCGGGACATAAATCAGCCCCAGCATTTT. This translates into CASSTNRDINQPQHF.

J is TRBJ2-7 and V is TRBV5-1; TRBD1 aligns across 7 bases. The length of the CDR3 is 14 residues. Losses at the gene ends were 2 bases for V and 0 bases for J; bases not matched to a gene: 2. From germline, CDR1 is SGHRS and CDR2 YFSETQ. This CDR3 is CASSLNRGSYEQYF. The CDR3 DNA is TGCGCCAGCAGCTTAAACAGGGGCTCCTACGAGCAGTACTTC.